The 29 T cell receptor beta chains reported below all come from one sample, sequenced in a study of early T cells in non-severe SARS-CoV-2 infection. From the 5' RACE reads, TCRdb called clonotypes with MiXCR, one entry per CDR3 protein. The table lists fewer than 80,000 distinct CDR3 sequences, roughly 10% of them singletons, with about 12% in the top ten. The sequencing used whole blood, collected at baseline. The source of these receptors is an adult who was a healthcare worker with PCR-confirmed SARS-CoV-2 infection or an uninfected control (not recorded which).

This clonotype ranks as medium-sized (0.01 to 0.1%). The chain uses TRBV20-1 and TRBJ2-3; 7 bases align to TRBD1. Germline CDR1 reads DFQATT; CDR2 reads SNEGSKA (reference sequence). The CDR3 runs 14 residues. The ends lost 4 bases at V and 2 bases at J; junction bases unmatched: 6. The CDR3 DNA follows: TGCAGTGCTAAATGGGACAGCCTCACAGATACGCAGTATTTT. It codes for CSAKWDSLTDTQYF.

The chain couples TRBV11-1 to TRBJ2-1; the D is unclear. CDR1 and CDR2 from the germline V gene are SGHAT and FQDESV (reference sequence). Trimming stripped 0 bases from V and 6 bases from J, with 9 bases between. CDR3 size: 14 residues. The CDR3 reads CASSLAGLLNEQFF. In nucleotides, the CDR3 is TGTGCCAGCAGCTTAGCCGGGCTCCTCAATGAGCAGTTCTTC.

Here the CDR3 DNA reads TGTGCCAGCAGCTTAGGGCCTCGAATGAACACTGAAGCTTTCTTT. Its translation: CASSLGPRMNTEAFF. The chain combines TRBV7-3 with TRBJ1-1, with D hard to call. This CDR3 is 15 amino acids long. The germline V gene encodes CDR1 SGHTA and CDR2 FQGTGA. Trimming shortened V by 2 bases and J by 0 bases, and 10 bases separated the two germline ends.

The CDR3 DNA reads TGTGCCAGCAGTTTCCAAACCGCGGCTTTCCCCCTCCACTTT. Translated: CASSFQTAAFPLHF. The genes are TRBV6-5 and TRBJ1-6; D is undetermined. The ends were cut back, 4 bases at V and 13 bases at J, with 17 bases in the middle. Germline V CDR1 and CDR2: MNHEY, SVGAGI. CDR3 length: 14 residues.

This clonotype was seen only a few times. This chain's CDR3 is CSAHGKILTNTGELFF. CDR3 nucleotides: TGCAGTGCCCATGGGAAAATATTGACCAACACCGGGGAGCTGTTTTTT. The chain carries TRBV20-1 and TRBJ2-2; D gene ambiguous. Germline-derived CDR1 and CDR2 are DFQATT and SNEGSKA (reference sequence). The V end lost 6 bases, the J end lost 2 bases, and 19 bases lay between the germline ends. This CDR3 region has 16 residues.

J is TRBJ2-5 and V is TRBV7-6; D unclear. Trimming removed 1 base at V and 6 bases at J, with 9 bases between. Looked up from germline, CDR1 is SGHVS and CDR2 is FNYEAQ. This CDR3 has 13 residues. The CDR3 spells CASSLVGLQTQYF. The CDR3 DNA follows: TGTGCCAGCAGCTTAGTGGGTTTGCAGACCCAGTACTTC.

In its sample, this clonotype was seen many times. The V gene is TRBV2, the J gene TRBJ1-5; no firm D call. Looked up from germline, CDR1 is SNHLY and CDR2 is FYNNEI. This CDR3 comprises 14 residues. Deletions cut 8 bases from V and 3 bases from J, with 14 bases between. The CDR3 DNA reads TGTGCCAGCGGGCAAACGCGGGACAATCAGCCCCAGCATTTT. Translating gives CASGQTRDNQPQHF.

The gene calls are TRBV13 and TRBJ1-2; 8 bases agree with TRBD1. This CDR3 is built from 13 residues. Per germline, CDR1 PRHDT and CDR2 FYEKMQ (reference sequence). The V and J ends lost 6 bases and 4 bases, in that order; junction bases with no gene match: 4. As DNA, the CDR3 is TGTGCCAGCAGGTCACAGGGGGGCTATGGCTACACCTTC. It encodes CASRSQGGYGYTF.

This chain links TRBV6-1 with TRBJ2-7; the match to TRBD2 covers 8 bases. The CDR3 covers 15 residues. Germline values: CDR1 MNHNS, CDR2 SASEGT. The ends lost 2 bases at V and 3 bases at J; junction bases unmatched: 6. The CDR3, as DNA: TGTGCCAGCAGTGAATCCGGACTAGCCCTCTACGAGCAGTACTTC. Translation: CASSESGLALYEQYF.

V is TRBV29-1 and J is TRBJ2-7; possibly TRBD1 or TRBD2 for D (6 bases each). This CDR3 is built from 13 residues. Germline CDR1 SQVTM, CDR2 ANQGSEA. The ends were cut back, 4 bases at V and 6 bases at J, with 16 bases in the middle. In DNA form, the CDR3 reads TGCAGCGTTGTCCGGGGGCGCAGTGGCGAGCAGTACTTC. It yields the protein CSVVRGRSGEQYF.

This clonotype came up many times. The V gene is TRBV29-1, the J gene TRBJ1-2; a possible D gene is TRBD1 (6 bases). CDR1 and CDR2 (germline): SQVTM, ANQGSEA. Trimming removed 4 bases from V and 4 bases from J, with 16 bases in between. The CDR3 totals 14 residues. Here the CDR3 DNA reads TGCAGCGTTGGGGAACAGGGAGGAAGCTATGGCTACACCTTC. It codes for CSVGEQGGSYGYTF.

This chain uses TRBV5-1 with TRBJ2-7; D possibly corresponds to TRBD1 (6 bases). The germline V gene has CDR1 SGHRS and CDR2 YFSETQ. The CDR3 covers 14 residues. Trimming left V 0 bases short and J 1 base short, with 8 bases between. The CDR3 spells CASSLGGRSYEQYF. The CDR3, as DNA: TGCGCCAGCAGCTTGGGGGGGCGGTCCTACGAGCAGTACTTC.

This clonotype was seen only a few times. V is TRBV29-1 and J is TRBJ2-3, with D unclear. This CDR3 comprises 14 residues. The germline gives CDR1 SQVTM, CDR2 ANQGSEA. The ends were cut back, 2 bases at V and 6 bases at J, with 15 bases in the middle. The CDR3 loop reads CSVENSVTFDTQYF. In nucleotides, the CDR3 is TGCAGCGTTGAAAACTCCGTAACCTTCGATACGCAGTATTTT.

The V and J genes are TRBV7-2 and TRBJ2-5; weak D call: TRBD2 (6 bases). V lost 4 bases and J 1 base, leaving 13 bases between the germline ends. The germline gives CDR1 SGHTA, CDR2 FQGNSA. There are 15 residues in the CDR3. DNA of the CDR3: TGTGCCAGCAGCTCGCTCGGGGGACCCCAAGAGACCCAGTACTTC. It codes for CASSSLGGPQETQYF.

This clonotype was seen repeatedly, ten times or more. The J gene is TRBJ1-3, the V gene TRBV20-1; no clear D. V shed 5 bases and J shed 4 bases, with 9 bases lying between them. The CDR3 runs to 12 residues. The germline V gene encodes CDR1 DFQATT and CDR2 SNEGSKA (reference sequence). The CDR3 DNA follows: TGCAGTGCTTTCAGACAAGGAAACACCATATATTTT. Protein product: CSAFRQGNTIYF.

This chain uses TRBV30 with TRBJ2-7; 7 bases agree with TRBD1. CDR3 length: 11 amino acids. J was trimmed by 5 bases and V by 5 bases; bases with no gene match: 3. Germline V lookup: CDR1 GTSNPN, CDR2 SVGIG (reference sequence). The CDR3 loop reads CAWADRDEQYF. DNA of the CDR3: TGTGCCTGGGCCGACAGGGACGAGCAGTACTTC. Full variable domain (missing parts from reference TRBV30 and TRBJ2-7): SQTIHQWPATLVQPVGSPLSLECTVEGTSNPNLYWYRQAAGRGLQLLFYSVGIGQISSEVPQNLSASRPQDRQFILSSKKLLLSDSGFYLCAWADRDEQYFGPGTRLTVT.

This clonotype was picked up many times. The chain couples TRBV5-1 to TRBJ1-2; D unresolved. Germline CDR1 reads SGHRS; CDR2 reads YFSETQ. CDR3 length: 14 residues. V was clipped by 0 bases and J by 7 bases, with 13 bases between them. The CDR3 is CASSLAAIGVGYTF. CDR3 in DNA: TGCGCCAGCAGCTTGGCCGCTATTGGCGTTGGCTACACCTTC.

The sample holds a few counts of this clonotype. V is TRBV29-1 and J is TRBJ1-1; D is ambiguous. Germline-derived CDR1 and CDR2 are SQVTM and ANQGSEA. V dropped 7 bases and J dropped 0 bases, with 3 bases sitting between them. This CDR3 comprises 10 residues. CDR3 in DNA: TGCAGCGCGTTGAACACTGAAGCTTTCTTT. It translates to CSALNTEAFF.

At least ten counts were recorded for this clonotype. At one boundary the junction diverges from the germline segment, which might be a read error. The V and J genes are TRBV28 and TRBJ1-1, with unresolved D. This CDR3 spans 11 amino acids. Germline V gene sequence: CDR1 MDHEN, CDR2 SYDVKM. The CDR3 sequence is CASSWNAEAFF. CDR3 nucleotides: TGTGCCAGCAGTTGGAACGCTGAAGCTTTCTTT.

V and J are TRBV6-1 and TRBJ1-4; 7 positions match TRBD1. CDR1 is MNHNS, CDR2 SASEGT, per germline. This CDR3 has 14 amino acids. J was trimmed by 7 bases and V by 8 bases; bases with no gene match: 10. CDR3 loop: CASQPTGRGEKLFF. The CDR3, as DNA: TGTGCCAGCCAACCGACAGGGCGGGGTGAAAAACTGTTTTTT.

This clonotype is deemed medium-sized. This chain joins TRBV29-1 and TRBJ2-2, with 8 bases that match TRBD1. CDR3 length: 15 amino acids. V trimming: 3 bases; J trimming: 0 bases; junction bases outside the gene matches: 3. Germline V gene lookup returns CDR1 SQVTM and CDR2 ANQGSEA. The CDR3 spells CSVDPGGANTGELFF. CDR3 DNA sequence: TGCAGCGTTGACCCAGGGGGCGCGAACACCGGGGAGCTGTTTTTT.

The sample holds many counts of this clonotype. The chain joins TRBV6-1 to TRBJ2-1, with 10 bases that match TRBD2. The V and J ends lost 7 bases and 7 bases, in that order; junction bases with no gene match: 7. CDR1 MNHNS and CDR2 SASEGT come from the germline V gene. The CDR3 length is 14 residues. The chain's CDR3 is CASTVTSGVNEQFF. CDR3 DNA sequence: TGTGCCAGCACCGTTACTAGCGGGGTGAATGAGCAGTTCTTC.

The chain recombines TRBV28 with TRBJ2-5, with D possibly matching TRBD1 (5 bases). Germline V gene sequence: CDR1 MDHEN, CDR2 SYDVKM. The CDR3 has 14 residues. V dropped 6 bases and J dropped 2 bases, with 13 bases sitting between them. CDR3 region: CASRLTGAQETQYF. Written as DNA, the CDR3 is TGTGCCAGCAGGTTAACAGGAGCTCAAGAGACCCAGTACTTC.

The chain couples TRBV7-2 to TRBJ2-1; D gene ambiguous. Germline-derived CDR1 and CDR2 are SGHTA and FQGNSA. CDR3 length equals 13 residues. The V gene lost 1 base and the J gene lost 9 bases, with 10 bases spanning the gap. The CDR3: CASSLGPGGEQFF. In DNA form, the CDR3 reads TGTGCCAGCAGCTTAGGGCCTGGCGGTGAGCAGTTCTTC.

The J gene is TRBJ2-7, the V gene TRBV4-3; 10 nucleotides agree with TRBD1. V shed 3 bases, J shed 0 bases, and the junction held 8 bases outside the gene matches. The germline V gene has CDR1 LGHNA and CDR2 YSLEER. The CDR3 totals 17 residues. CDR3 sequence reads: CASSQRRGTGDSYEQYF. The CDR3 bases are TGCGCCAGCAGCCAGAGAAGAGGGACAGGGGACTCCTACGAGCAGTACTTC.

This clonotype was seen many times. This chain uses TRBV7-8 with TRBJ2-1; 8 nucleotides match TRBD2. The germline V gene has CDR1 SGHVS and CDR2 FQNEAQ. Losses at the gene ends were 5 bases for V and 0 bases for J; bases not matched to a gene: 12. The CDR3 loop spans 18 amino acids. The CDR3 loop reads CASSPAGGGPSSYNEQFF. Written as DNA, the CDR3 is TGTGCCAGCAGCCCAGCTGGCGGGGGGCCCAGCTCCTACAATGAGCAGTTCTTC.

V and J are TRBV7-9 and TRBJ2-7; 8 bases are shared with TRBD1. Germline V gene sequence: CDR1 SEHNR, CDR2 FQNEAQ (reference sequence). The CDR3 length is 14 residues. The V segment lost 5 bases and the J segment 6 bases; nucleotides outside the gene matches: 9. As DNA, the CDR3 is TGTGCCAGCAGCGCAAGAGACAGGGGAGGCGAGCAGTACTTC. It yields the protein CASSARDRGGEQYF.

The chain recombines TRBV14 with TRBJ2-1; D not certain. Germline assignment: CDR1 SGHDN and CDR2 FVKESK. Trimming cost V 3 bases and J 6 bases, with 9 bases left between them. The CDR3 extends over 13 amino acids. The CDR3 DNA is TGTGCCAGCAGCCAGGTGATATCCAATGAGCAGTTCTTC. Protein: CASSQVISNEQFF. The full variable domain, with the rest looked up from reference TRBV14 and TRBJ2-1, is EAGVTQFPSHSVIEKGQTVTLRCDPISGHDNLYWYRRVMGKEIKFLLHFVKESKQDESGMPNNRFLAERTGGTYSTLKVQPAELEDSGVYFCASSQVISNEQFFGPGTRLTVL.

This clonotype has only a few counts. The V gene is TRBV12-3 or TRBV12-4, the J gene TRBJ1-6; possibly TRBD1 for D (6 bases). The CDR3 is 15 residues long. V was shortened by 6 bases and J by 6 bases, with 15 bases between the two germline ends. Here the CDR3 DNA reads TGTGCCAGCAGCTCGGACAGAAACTTTAATTCACCCCTCCACTTT. It is translated as CASSSDRNFNSPLHF.